The source of this TCR beta chain is a study of T cell changes during pregnancy in multiple sclerosis. The length of the CDR3 is 18 residues. Trimming left V 3 bases short and J 2 bases short, with 20 bases between. Germline V CDR1 and CDR2: LNHDA, SQIVND (reference sequence). Profiling relied on immunoSEQ multiplex PCR, and the TCRdb table lists in-frame clones only, not all of them. The profile covers 80,000 to 95,000 clones, with roughly 95% appearing a single time and roughly 1.1% taken by the ten largest. Sequencing was performed on peripheral blood, taken in the second trimester of pregnancy. This clonotype was sampled from a female donor with multiple sclerosis, enrolled in a pregnancy study. The chain links TRBV19 to TRBJ1-5; no reliable D call. The CDR3 sequence is CASSISPERGMGNQPQHF. The CDR3 nucleotides are TGTGCCAGTAGTATCTCGCCAGAGCGCGGTATGGGCAATCAGCCCCAGCATTTT.